The 8 T cell receptor beta chains given below trace back to one sample, sequenced in a study of cytomegalovirus exposure and HLA in healthy donors (dated by TCRdb to about 2017). The method was the immunoSEQ multiplex PCR assay. For the multiplex PCR, a mixture combining 60 forward primers for TCR Vbeta segments and 13 reverse primers for TCR Jbeta segments was used. Sourced from immuneACCESS, this table was stored by TCRdb with only in-frame sequences that have V and J called. A share of the clones is absent; for the studies checked, an unresolved V gene accounts for under half, and the remainder has no known explanation. Present in this sample are roughly 180,000 clones, approximately 82% of which were seen just once. The biggest ten clones account for around 1.2% of the sample. Material for sequencing was PBMCs. The source is a girl aged 2 to 9 in good health and CMV-seropositive.

The rearrangement links TRBV27 to TRBJ1-5; tentative D call: TRBD1 (6 bases). The V gene's germline CDR1 is MNHEY and CDR2 SMNVEV (reference sequence). CDR3 length: 14 amino acids. V gave up 6 bases and J gave up 6 bases, with 15 bases separating them. CDR3 coding DNA: TGTGCCAGCAGCCCCGGACAGCGTACTCAGCCCCAGCATTTT. Its protein is CASSPGQRTQPQHF.

The chain combines TRBV5-6 with TRBJ2-7; 9 nucleotides align to TRBD1. Trimming cost V 4 bases and J 0 bases; bases outside gene matches: 5. CDR1 and CDR2 (germline): SGHDT, YYEEEE. This CDR3 has 15 amino acids. The CDR3 nucleotides are TGTGCCAGCAGCACCGGACAGGGGCACTCCTACGAGCAGTACTTC. Its translation: CASSTGQGHSYEQYF.

The chain links TRBV7-8 to TRBJ2-5; 10 bases align to TRBD2. CDR1 is SGHVS and CDR2 is FQNEAQ in the germline V gene. V shed 6 bases and J 4 bases; nucleotides not matched to a gene: 2. The CDR3 contains 13 residues. CDR3 DNA: TGTGCCAGCAGTGGGACTAGCGCAGAGACCCAGTACTTC. Its translation: CASSGTSAETQYF. The full variable domain, with the rest looked up from reference TRBV7-8 and TRBJ2-5, is GAGVSQSPRYKVAKRGQDVALRCDPISGHVSLFWYQQALGQGPEFLTYFQNEAQLDKSGLPSDRFFAERPEGSVSTLKIQRTQQEDSAVYLCASSGTSAETQYFGPGTRLLVL.

J is TRBJ2-7 and V is TRBV27; TRBD1 agrees at 7 bases. This CDR3 is 16 amino acids long. Germline CDR1 and CDR2: MNHEY and SMNVEV (reference sequence). V lost 7 bases, J lost 0 bases, and 12 bases stayed unmatched. Written as DNA, the CDR3 is TGTGCCAGCACCTCCGAGGACAGGCTGAGCTCCTACGAGCAGTACTTC. This gives the protein CASTSEDRLSSYEQYF.

The chain carries TRBV27 and TRBJ2-3; 7 bases line up with TRBD2. The CDR3 loop spans 12 amino acids. V was clipped by 6 bases and J by 14 bases; unmatched bases: 11. Germline assignment: CDR1 MNHEY and CDR2 SMNVEV (reference sequence). This CDR3 is CASRAVGLVSYF. In nucleotides, the CDR3 is TGTGCCAGCAGGGCCGTAGGACTAGTCTCGTATTTT.

The V gene is TRBV28, the J gene TRBJ2-3; TRBD1 aligns across 9 bases. V lost 1 base to trimming and J lost 4 bases; unmatched junction nucleotides: 12. The CDR3 is made up of 18 amino acids. Germline V CDR1 and CDR2: MDHEN, SYDVKM. The CDR3 spells CASSLSLLTGGSADTQYF. The CDR3 bases are TGTGCCAGCAGTTTATCGCTATTGACAGGGGGTAGTGCAGATACGCAGTATTTT. The full variable domain, its missing parts supplied by reference TRBV28 and TRBJ2-3, is DVKVTQSSRYLVKRTGEKVFLECVQDMDHENMFWYRQDPGLGLRLIYFSYDVKMKEKGDIPEGYSVSREKKERFSLILESASTNQTSMYLCASSLSLLTGGSADTQYFGPGTRLTVL.

The rearrangement uses TRBV5-1 and TRBJ2-7; D uncertain. The CDR3 is made up of 11 amino acids. The germline V gene encodes CDR1 SGHRS and CDR2 YFSETQ. Trimming stripped 0 bases from V and 7 bases from J, with 5 bases between. The CDR3 spells CASSLGREQYF. In nucleotides, the CDR3 is TGCGCCAGCAGCTTGGGCCGGGAGCAGTACTTC.

This rearrangement joins TRBV11-3 to TRBJ1-1, with TRBD1 matching 12 bases. This CDR3 spans 15 amino acids. The ends lost 4 bases at V and 8 bases at J; junction bases unmatched: 8. Germline loops: CDR1 SGHNT, CDR2 YENEEA. In nucleotides, the CDR3 is TGTGCCAGCAGCTCCCTAGGGACAGGGGGCCCCGAAGCTTTCTTT. This gives the protein CASSSLGTGGPEAFF. Full variable domain (missing parts from reference TRBV11-3 and TRBJ1-1): EAGVVQSPRYKIIEKKQPVAFWCNPISGHNTLYWYLQNLGQGPELLIRYENEEAVDDSQLPKDRFSAERLKGVDSTLKIQPAELGDSAVYLCASSSLGTGGPEAFFGQGTRLTVV.